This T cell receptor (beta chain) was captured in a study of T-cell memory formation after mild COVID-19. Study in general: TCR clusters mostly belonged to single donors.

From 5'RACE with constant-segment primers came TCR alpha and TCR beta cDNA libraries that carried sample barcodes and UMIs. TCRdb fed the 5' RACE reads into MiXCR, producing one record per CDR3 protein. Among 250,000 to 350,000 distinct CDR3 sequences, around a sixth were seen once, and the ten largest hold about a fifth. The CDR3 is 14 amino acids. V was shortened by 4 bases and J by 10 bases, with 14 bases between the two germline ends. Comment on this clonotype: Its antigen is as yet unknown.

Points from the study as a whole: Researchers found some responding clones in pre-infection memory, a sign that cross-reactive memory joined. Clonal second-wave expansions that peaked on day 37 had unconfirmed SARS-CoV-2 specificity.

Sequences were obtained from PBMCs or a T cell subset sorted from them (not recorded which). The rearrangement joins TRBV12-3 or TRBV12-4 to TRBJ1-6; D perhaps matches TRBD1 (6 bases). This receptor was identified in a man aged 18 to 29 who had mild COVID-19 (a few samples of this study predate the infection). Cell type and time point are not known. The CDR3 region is CASSSNRVHSPLHF. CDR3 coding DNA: TGTGCCAGCAGTTCCAACAGGGTTCACTCACCCCTCCACTTT.